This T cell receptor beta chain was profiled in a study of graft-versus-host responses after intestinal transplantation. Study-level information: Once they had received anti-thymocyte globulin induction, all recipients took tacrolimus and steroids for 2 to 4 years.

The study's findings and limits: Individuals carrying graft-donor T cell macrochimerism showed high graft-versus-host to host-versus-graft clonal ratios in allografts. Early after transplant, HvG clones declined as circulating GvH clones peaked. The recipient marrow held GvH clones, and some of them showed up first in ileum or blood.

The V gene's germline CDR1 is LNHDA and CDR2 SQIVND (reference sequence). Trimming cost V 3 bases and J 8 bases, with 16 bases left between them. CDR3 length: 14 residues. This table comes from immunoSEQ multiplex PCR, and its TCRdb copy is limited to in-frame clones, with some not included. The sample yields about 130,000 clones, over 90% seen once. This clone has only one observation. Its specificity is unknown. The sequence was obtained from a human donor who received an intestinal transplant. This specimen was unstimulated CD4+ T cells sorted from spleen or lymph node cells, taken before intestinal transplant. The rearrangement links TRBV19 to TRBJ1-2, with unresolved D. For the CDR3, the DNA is TGTGCCAGTAGTATCGGACCCGTCGGAGGAGGCTACACCTTC. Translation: CASSIGPVGGGYTF.